The 5 T cell receptor beta chains below were found in one sample sequenced in a study of OX40 agonist ivuxolimab in advanced cancers. The repertoire was sequenced with immunoSEQ multiplex PCR; TCRdb's copy has only in-frame clones and lacks some. The data show approximately 70,000 clones, roughly 88% seen once. The specimen was CD4+ or CD8+ T cells sorted from blood, collected in a trial of the OX40 agonist ivuxolimab. The receptors originated from an adult with an advanced solid tumor such as melanoma, head and neck, liver or kidney cancer.

This clone was detected only once. J is TRBJ2-5 and V is TRBV2; possible D gene TRBD1, 5 bases. The J call may be mistaken, given a closer DNA end match to TRBJ2-7. Germline CDR1 SNHLY, CDR2 FYNNEI. The CDR3 has 12 residues. CDR3 in DNA: TGTGCCAGCAGAGGGCGCAGGGACGAGCAGTACTTC. It encodes CASRGRRDEQYF.

The V and J genes are TRBV30 and TRBJ2-1, with a weak D call TRBD2 (6 bases). The CDR3 contains 14 residues. Trimming cost V 6 bases and J 4 bases, with 16 bases left between them. Germline V gene data show CDR1 as GTSNPN and CDR2 as SVGIG (reference sequence). CDR3 loop: CACFQGGDYNEQFF. The CDR3 DNA follows: TGTGCCTGTTTCCAGGGCGGGGATTACAATGAGCAGTTCTTC.

This chain joins TRBV29-1 and TRBJ2-7; TRBD1 is a possible D gene (6 bases). CDR3 length: 13 residues. Trimming shortened V by 7 bases and J by 2 bases, and 15 bases separated the two germline ends. Germline assignment: CDR1 SQVTM and CDR2 ANQGSEA. CDR3 nucleotide sequence: TGCAGCGCCCTGTTGGGGGCTACCTACGAGCAGTACTTC. Amino acid sequence: CSALLGATYEQYF.

In its sample, this clone was seen a few times. In DNA, the CDR3 is TGTGCCAGCAGCTTGGAAACGGGGCGCTACACCTTC. Translation gives CASSLETGRYTF. The chain joins TRBV5-6 to TRBJ1-2, with D maybe TRBD1 (5 bases). CDR1 is SGHDT, CDR2 YYEEEE, per germline. Trimming removed 0 bases at V and 9 bases at J, with 9 bases between. The CDR3 has 12 amino acids.

This clone has only one observation. J is TRBJ1-2 and V is TRBV6-5; 9 nucleotides match TRBD1. V was clipped by 5 bases and J by 5 bases; unmatched bases: 3. CDR1 and CDR2 (germline): MNHEY, SVGAGI. This CDR3 spans 13 amino acids. The chain's CDR3 is CASSTGGRYGYTF. As DNA, the CDR3 is TGTGCCAGCAGTACAGGGGGCCGGTATGGCTACACCTTC.